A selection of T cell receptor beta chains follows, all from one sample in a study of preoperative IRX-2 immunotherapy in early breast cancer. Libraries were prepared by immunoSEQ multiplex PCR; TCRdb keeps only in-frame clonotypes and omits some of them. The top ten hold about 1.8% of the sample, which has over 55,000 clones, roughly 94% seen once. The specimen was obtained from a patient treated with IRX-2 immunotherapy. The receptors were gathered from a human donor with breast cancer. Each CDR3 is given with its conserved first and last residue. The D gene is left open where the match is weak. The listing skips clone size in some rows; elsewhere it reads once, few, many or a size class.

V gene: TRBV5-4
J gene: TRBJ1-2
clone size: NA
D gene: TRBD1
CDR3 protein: CASRKGQSNYGYTF
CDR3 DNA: TGTGCCAGCAGAAAGGGACAGTCGAACTATGGCTACACCTTC

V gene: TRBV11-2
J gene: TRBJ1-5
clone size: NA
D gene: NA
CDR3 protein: CASSLDLGGNQPQHF
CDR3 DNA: TGTGCCAGCAGCTTAGATCTGGGGGGCAATCAGCCCCAGCATTTT

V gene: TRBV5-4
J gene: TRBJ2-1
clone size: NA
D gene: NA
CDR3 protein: CASRVDRGEQFF
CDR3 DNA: TGTGCCAGCAGGGTCGACCGTGGTGAGCAGTTCTTC

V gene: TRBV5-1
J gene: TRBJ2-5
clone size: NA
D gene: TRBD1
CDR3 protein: CASSPTGGWTQYF
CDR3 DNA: TGCGCCAGCAGTCCGACAGGGGGGTGGACCCAGTACTTC

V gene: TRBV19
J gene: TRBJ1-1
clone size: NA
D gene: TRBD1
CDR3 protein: CASSIIQGTTEAFF
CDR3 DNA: TGTGCCAGTAGTATCATACAGGGGACTACTGAAGCTTTCTTT

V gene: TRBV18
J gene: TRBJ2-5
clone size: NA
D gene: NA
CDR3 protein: CASSPAEAQYF
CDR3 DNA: TGTGCCAGCTCACCTGCCGAGGCCCAGTACTTC

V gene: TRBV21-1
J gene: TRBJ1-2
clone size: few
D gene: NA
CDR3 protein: CASSKVEGTGHENYGYTF
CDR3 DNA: TGTGCCAGCAGCAAAGTGGAAGGGACAGGGCATGAGAACTATGGCTACACCTTC

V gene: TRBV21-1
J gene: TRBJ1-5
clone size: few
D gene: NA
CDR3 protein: CASSKSRTRVYSNQPQHF
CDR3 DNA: TGTGCCAGCAGCAAATCCCGGACCAGGGTGTATAGCAATCAGCCCCAGCATTTT

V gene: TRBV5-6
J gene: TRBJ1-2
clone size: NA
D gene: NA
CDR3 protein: CASSPNPQRGGRGGYTF
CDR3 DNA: TGTGCCAGCAGCCCGAATCCACAACGCGGGGGGCGCGGTGGCTACACCTTC

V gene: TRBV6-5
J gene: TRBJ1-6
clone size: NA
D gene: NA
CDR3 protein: CASRLGQKDSPLHF
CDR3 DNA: TGTGCCAGCAGGCTAGGGCAAAAAGATTCACCCCTCCACTTT

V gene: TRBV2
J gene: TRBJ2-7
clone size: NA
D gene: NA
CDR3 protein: CATEQAIPLYEQYF
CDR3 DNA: TGTGCCACCGAACAAGCAATACCTCTCTACGAGCAGTACTTC

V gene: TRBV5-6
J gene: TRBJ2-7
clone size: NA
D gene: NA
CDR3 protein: CASSSPEGDTYYEQYF
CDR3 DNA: TGTGCCAGCAGCTCCCCAGAGGGGGACACTTACTACGAGCAGTACTTC

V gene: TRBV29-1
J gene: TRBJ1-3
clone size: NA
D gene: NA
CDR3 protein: CSVIWTLRGNTIYF
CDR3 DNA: TGCAGCGTCATTTGGACCCTTCGGGGAAACACCATATATTTT

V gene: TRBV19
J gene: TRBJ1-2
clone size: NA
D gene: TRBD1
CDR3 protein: CASGDRGVNYGYTF
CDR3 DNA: TGTGCCAGTGGTGACAGGGGCGTTAACTATGGCTACACCTTC

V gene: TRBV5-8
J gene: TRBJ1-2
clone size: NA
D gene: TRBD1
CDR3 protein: CASSRGQFYGYTF
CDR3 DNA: TGTGCCAGCAGCCGGGGACAGTTCTATGGCTACACCTTC

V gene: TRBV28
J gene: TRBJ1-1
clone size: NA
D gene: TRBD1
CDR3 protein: CASSGQGARSTEAFF
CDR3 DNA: TGTGCCAGCAGTGGGCAGGGGGCGCGGAGCACTGAAGCTTTCTTT

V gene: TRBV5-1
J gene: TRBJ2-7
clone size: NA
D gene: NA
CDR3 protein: CASSQGPTAEQYF
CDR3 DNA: TGCGCCAGCAGCCAGGGGCCGACCGCCGAGCAGTACTTC

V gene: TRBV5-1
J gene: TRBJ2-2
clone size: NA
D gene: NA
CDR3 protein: CASRTTTGELFF
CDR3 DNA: TGCGCCAGCAGAACTACCACCGGGGAGCTGTTTTTT

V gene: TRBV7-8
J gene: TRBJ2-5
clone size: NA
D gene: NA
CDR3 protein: CASALGFEGTQYF
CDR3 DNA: TGTGCCAGCGCCCTTGGGTTTGAGGGGACCCAGTACTTC

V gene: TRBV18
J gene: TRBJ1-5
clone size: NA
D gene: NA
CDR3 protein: CASSPSGGGQPQHF
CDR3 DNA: TGTGCCAGCTCACCATCCGGGGGCGGGCAGCCCCAGCATTTT

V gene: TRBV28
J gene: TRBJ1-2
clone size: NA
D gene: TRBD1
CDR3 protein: CASARQGVYGYTF
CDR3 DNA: TGTGCCAGCGCCAGACAGGGTGTCTATGGCTACACCTTC

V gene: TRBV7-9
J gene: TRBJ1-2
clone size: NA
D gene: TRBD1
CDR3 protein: CASRSTGGPYGYTF
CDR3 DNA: TGTGCCAGCAGGTCGACAGGGGGCCCCTATGGCTACACCTTC

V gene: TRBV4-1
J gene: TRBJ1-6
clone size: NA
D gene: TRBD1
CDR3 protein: CASSHRQGGLGSPLHF
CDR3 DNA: TGCGCCAGCAGCCACAGACAGGGGGGACTGGGTTCACCCCTCCACTTT

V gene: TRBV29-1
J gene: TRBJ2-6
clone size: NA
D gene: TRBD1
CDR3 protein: CSVQGAGANVLTF
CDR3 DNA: TGCAGCGTGCAGGGGGCTGGGGCCAACGTCCTGACTTTC

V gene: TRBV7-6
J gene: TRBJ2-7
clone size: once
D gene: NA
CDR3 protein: CASSSPGSYEQYF
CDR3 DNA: TGTGCCAGCAGTTCTCCAGGTTCCTACGAGCAGTACTTC

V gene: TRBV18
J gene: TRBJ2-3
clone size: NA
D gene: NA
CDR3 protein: CASSPGQAADTQYF
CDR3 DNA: TGTGCCAGCTCACCGGGTCAAGCCGCCGATACGCAGTATTTT

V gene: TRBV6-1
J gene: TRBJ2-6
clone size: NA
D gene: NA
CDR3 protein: CASGYSGANVLTF
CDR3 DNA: TGTGCCAGTGGCTACTCTGGGGCCAACGTCCTGACTTTC

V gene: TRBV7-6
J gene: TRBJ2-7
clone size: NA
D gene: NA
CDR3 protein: CASSSAYEQYF
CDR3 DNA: TGTGCCAGCAGCTCGGCCTACGAGCAGTACTTC

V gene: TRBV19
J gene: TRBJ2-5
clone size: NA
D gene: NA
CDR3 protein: CASSIGTEETQYF
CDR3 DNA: TGTGCCAGTAGTATAGGAACGGAAGAGACCCAGTACTTC

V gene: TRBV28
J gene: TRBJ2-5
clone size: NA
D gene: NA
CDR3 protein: CASSRLDERRARGTQYF
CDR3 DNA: TGTGCCAGCAGCCGACTTGACGAGCGAAGGGCCCGGGGGACCCAGTACTTC

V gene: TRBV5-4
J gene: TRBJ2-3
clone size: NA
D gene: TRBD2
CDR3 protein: CASSPGGTRGTDTQYF
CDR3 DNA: TGTGCCAGCAGCCCGGGGGGGACTCGAGGCACAGATACGCAGTATTTT

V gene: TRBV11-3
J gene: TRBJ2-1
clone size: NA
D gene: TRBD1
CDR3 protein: CASSLGRGQYNEQFF
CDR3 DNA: TGTGCCAGCAGCTTAGGCAGGGGGCAGTACAATGAGCAGTTCTTC

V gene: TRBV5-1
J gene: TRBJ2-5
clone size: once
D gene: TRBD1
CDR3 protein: CASSLRMGQGTGETQYF
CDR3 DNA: TGCGCCAGCAGCTTGCGAATGGGACAGGGGACCGGAGAGACCCAGTACTTC

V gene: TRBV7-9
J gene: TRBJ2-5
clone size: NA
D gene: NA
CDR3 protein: CASSSWAQETQYF
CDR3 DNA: TGTGCCAGCAGCTCCTGGGCTCAAGAGACCCAGTACTTC

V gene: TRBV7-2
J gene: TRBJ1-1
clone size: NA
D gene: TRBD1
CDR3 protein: CASRLDRVEAFF
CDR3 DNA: TGTGCCAGCAGACTAGACAGGGTTGAAGCTTTCTTT

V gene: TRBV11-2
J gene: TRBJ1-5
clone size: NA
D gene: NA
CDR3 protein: CASSLRYPLWPYSNQPQHF
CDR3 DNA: TGTGCCAGCAGCTTACGGTATCCCCTGTGGCCCTATAGCAATCAGCCCCAGCATTTT

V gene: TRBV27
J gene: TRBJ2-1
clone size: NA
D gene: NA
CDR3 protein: CASSGLGPTYNEQFF
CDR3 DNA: TGTGCCAGCAGCGGATTAGGGCCCACTTACAATGAGCAGTTCTTC

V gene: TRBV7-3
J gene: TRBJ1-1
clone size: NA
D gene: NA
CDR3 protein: CASSLNWNTEAFF
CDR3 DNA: TGTGCCAGCAGCTTGAACTGGAACACTGAAGCTTTCTTT

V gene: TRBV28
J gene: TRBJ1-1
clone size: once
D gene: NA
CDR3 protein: CASSFVDWNTEAFF
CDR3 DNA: TGTGCCAGCAGTTTTGTTGATTGGAACACTGAAGCTTTCTTT

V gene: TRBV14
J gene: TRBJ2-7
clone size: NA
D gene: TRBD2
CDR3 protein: CASMRVAGDEQYF
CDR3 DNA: TGTGCCAGCATGCGGGTAGCGGGAGACGAGCAGTACTTC

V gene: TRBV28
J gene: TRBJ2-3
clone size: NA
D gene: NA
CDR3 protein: CASSWGKGLTDTQYF
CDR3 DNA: TGTGCCAGCAGCTGGGGGAAGGGGCTCACAGATACGCAGTATTTT

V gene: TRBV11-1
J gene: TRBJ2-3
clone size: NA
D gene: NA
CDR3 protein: CASSRNLDTQYF
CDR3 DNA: TGTGCCAGCAGCCGAAATTTAGATACGCAGTATTTT

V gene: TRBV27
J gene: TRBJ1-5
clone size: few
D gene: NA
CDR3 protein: CASSWGAVNQPQHF
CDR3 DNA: TGTGCCAGCAGTTGGGGGGCAGTCAATCAGCCCCAGCATTTT

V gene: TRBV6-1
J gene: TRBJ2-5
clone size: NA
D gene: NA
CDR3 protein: CASTGPGGETQYF
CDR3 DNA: TGTGCCAGCACAGGGCCCGGAGGGGAGACCCAGTACTTC

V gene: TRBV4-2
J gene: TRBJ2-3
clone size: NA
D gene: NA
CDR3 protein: CASSYGPENTDTQYF
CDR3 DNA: TGTGCCAGCAGCTATGGCCCGGAGAACACAGATACGCAGTATTTT

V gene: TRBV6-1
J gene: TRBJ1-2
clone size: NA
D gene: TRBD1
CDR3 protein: CASRLRDREGYTF
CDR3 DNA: TGTGCCAGCAGACTCCGGGACAGAGAGGGCTACACCTTC

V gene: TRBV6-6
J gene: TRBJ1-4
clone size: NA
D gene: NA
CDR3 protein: CASLRRIANEKLFF
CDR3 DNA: TGTGCCAGCCTTAGAAGGATTGCTAATGAAAAACTGTTTTTT